The TCR beta chain under discussion was sequenced for a study of blood T cell repertoires in COVID-19. Study at large: Samples came from the United States, Italy and Spain, spanning acute and convalescent COVID-19.

TCRdb's copy holds only in-frame clones and misses some; the assay was immunoSEQ multiplex PCR. The sample consists of under 300,000 clones, approximately 90% of them appearing once. Deletions cut 2 bases from V and 5 bases from J, with 19 bases between. This CDR3 region has 17 residues. Germline V gene lookup returns CDR1 SGHAT and CDR2 FQNNGV. This sequence originates from a man aged 30 to 45 who had recovered from COVID-19. Sequenced: peripheral blood. V and J are TRBV11-2 and TRBJ2-1; a weak D match, TRBD2 (5 bases). The CDR3, as DNA: TGTGCCAGCAGCTTACAACGGGGAAGTTCAGCCCACAATGAGCAGTTCTTC. This sequence encodes CASSLQRGSSAHNEQFF.